These T cell receptor beta chains were read from a single sample in a study of blood T cells in healthy people across ages. A single record per CDR3 protein comes from TCRdb applying MiXCR to the 5' RACE reads. There are more than 1.4 million distinct CDR3 sequences in the sample; about 40% occur only once, and approximately 7.9% lies in the top ten. The sample consisted of blood. These receptors were taken from a young woman in good health. The CDR3 runs from the conserved cysteine through the conserved F or W. The D gene is left open where the match is weak. Some rows have no size entry. The others give once, few or many, or a class for an expanded clone.

TRBV5-1	.	.	TRBJ2-1	CASSSTKLTSAYNEQFF
TRBV7-8	many	.	TRBJ1-5	CASSSRGGGLGNQPQHF
TRBV4-1	.	.	TRBJ2-1	CASSQESGRVGGNEQFF
TRBV29-1	.	TRBD1	TRBJ2-5	CSVHRDRGQQETQYF
TRBV3-1	.	TRBD1	TRBJ2-7	CASSPTGGWEQYF
TRBV7-9	few	TRBD2	TRBJ2-1	CASSSWRTSGFNEQFF
TRBV7-9	few	TRBD2	TRBJ2-1	CASSPWTSGGNEQFF
TRBV3-1	.	TRBD1	TRBJ1-2	CASSNYAGTGGDGYTF
TRBV28	.	TRBD1	TRBJ2-1	CASSSSGTGGWGEQFF
TRBV29-1	.	.	TRBJ2-5	CSVGHLNEQYF
TRBV7-8	.	TRBD1	TRBJ1-1	CASSLSTGMRAEAFF
TRBV28	.	.	TRBJ1-4	CASITGGLGDEKLFF
TRBV2	.	TRBD1	TRBJ1-1	CASSQQGPRLGTEAFF
TRBV2	.	TRBD1	TRBJ1-1	CASRLQGESNAFF
TRBV20-1	.	.	TRBJ2-7	CSASQWVRYEQYF
TRBV20-1	few	TRBD2	TRBJ2-5	CSAETGGAGQETQYF